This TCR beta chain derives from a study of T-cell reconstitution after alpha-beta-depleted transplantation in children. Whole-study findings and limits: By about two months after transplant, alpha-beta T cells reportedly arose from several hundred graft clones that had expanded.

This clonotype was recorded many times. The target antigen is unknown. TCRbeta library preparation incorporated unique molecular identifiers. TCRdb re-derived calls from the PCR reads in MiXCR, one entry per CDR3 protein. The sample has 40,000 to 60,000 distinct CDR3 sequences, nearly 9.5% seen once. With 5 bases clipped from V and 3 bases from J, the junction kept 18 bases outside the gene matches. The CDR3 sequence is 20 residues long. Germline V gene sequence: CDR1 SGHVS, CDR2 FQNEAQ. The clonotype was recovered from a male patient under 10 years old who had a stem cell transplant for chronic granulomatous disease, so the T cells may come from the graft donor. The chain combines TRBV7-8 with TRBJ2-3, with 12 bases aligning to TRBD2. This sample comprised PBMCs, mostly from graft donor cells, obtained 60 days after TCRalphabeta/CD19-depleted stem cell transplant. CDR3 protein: CASSLYLAGGPADWTDTQYF. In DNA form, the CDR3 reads TGTGCCAGCAGCCTATATCTAGCGGGAGGGCCCGCGGACTGGACAGATACGCAGTATTTT.